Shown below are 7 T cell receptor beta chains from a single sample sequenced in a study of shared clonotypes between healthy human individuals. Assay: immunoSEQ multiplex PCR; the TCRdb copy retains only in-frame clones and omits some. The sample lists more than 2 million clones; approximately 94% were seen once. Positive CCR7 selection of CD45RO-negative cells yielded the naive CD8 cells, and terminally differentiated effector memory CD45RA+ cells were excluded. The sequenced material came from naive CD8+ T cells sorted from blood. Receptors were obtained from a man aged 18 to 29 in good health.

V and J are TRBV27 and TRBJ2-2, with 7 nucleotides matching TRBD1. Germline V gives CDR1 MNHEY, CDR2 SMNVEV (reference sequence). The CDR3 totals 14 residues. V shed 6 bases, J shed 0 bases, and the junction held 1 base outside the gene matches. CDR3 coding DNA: TGTGCCAGCAGGGGACAGACGAACACCGGGGAGCTGTTTTTT. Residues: CASRGQTNTGELFF.

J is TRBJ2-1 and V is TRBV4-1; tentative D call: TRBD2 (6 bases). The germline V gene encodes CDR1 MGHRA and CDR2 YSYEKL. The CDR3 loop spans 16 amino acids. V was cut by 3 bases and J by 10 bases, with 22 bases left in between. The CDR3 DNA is TGCGCCAGCAGCCAGGTTATAGCTAGCCAGGCGGGGGAGCAGTTCTTC. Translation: CASSQVIASQAGEQFF.

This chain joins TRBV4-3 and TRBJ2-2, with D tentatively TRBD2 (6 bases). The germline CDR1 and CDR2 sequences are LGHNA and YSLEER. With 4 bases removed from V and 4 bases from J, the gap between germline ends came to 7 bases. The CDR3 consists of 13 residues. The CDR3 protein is CASSPRGTGELFF. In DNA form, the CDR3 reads TGCGCCAGCAGCCCGCGGGGCACCGGGGAGCTGTTTTTT.

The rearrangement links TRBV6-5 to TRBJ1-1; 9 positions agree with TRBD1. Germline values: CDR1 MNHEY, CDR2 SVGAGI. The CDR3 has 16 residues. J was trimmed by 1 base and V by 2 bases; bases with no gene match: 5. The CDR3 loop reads CASSYTPGQGNTEAFF. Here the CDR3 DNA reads TGTGCCAGCAGTTACACTCCGGGACAGGGGAACACTGAAGCTTTCTTT.

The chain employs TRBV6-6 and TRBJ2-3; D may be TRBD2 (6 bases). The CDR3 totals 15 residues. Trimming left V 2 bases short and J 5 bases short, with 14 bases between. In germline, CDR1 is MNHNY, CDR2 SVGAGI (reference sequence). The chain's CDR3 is CASSYRETRGDTQYF. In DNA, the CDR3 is TGTGCCAGCAGTTACCGGGAGACTAGGGGAGATACGCAGTATTTT.

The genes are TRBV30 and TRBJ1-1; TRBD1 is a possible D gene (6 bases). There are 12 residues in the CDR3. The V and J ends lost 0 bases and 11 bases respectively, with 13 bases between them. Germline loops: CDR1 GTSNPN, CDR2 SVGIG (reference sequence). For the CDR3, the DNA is TGTGCCTGGAGTGTAACAGGGACGTTTGCTTTCTTT. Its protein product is CAWSVTGTFAFF.

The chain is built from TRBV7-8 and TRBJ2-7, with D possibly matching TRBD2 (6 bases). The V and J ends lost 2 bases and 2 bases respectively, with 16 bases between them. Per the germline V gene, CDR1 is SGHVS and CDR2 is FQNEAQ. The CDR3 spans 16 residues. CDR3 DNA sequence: TGTGCCAGCAGCTTATCCCCGGGACTGGGAGCCTACGAGCAGTACTTC. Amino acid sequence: CASSLSPGLGAYEQYF.